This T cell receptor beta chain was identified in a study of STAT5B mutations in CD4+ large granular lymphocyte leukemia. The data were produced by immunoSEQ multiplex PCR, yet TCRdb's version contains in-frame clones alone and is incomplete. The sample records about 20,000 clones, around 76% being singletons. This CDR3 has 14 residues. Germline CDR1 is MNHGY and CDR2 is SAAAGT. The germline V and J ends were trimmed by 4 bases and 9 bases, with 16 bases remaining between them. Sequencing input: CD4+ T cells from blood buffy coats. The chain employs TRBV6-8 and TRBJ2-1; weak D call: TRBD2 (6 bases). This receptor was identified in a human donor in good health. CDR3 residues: CASSLGSGLGEQFF. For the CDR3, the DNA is TGTGCCAGCAGTTTGGGTAGCGGATTGGGTGAGCAGTTCTTC.